This entry describes one T cell receptor beta chain. Trimming took off 7 bases at V and 0 bases at J, with 12 bases between the two ends. Germline CDR1 SQVTM, CDR2 ANQGSEA. The CDR3 has 13 residues. Seattle participants joined during active infection and were tracked over time. Assay: immunoSEQ multiplex PCR; the TCRdb copy retains only in-frame clones and omits some. This table has some 220,000 clones, under 85% appearing once. The record originates from a study of blood T cell repertoires in COVID-19. Study-wide background: The United States, Italy and Spain were the sources of the acute and convalescent COVID-19 samples. PBMCs, B-cell-depleted T cells, or T cells were the source of the cDNA or gDNA that made up the material.

The chain joins TRBV29-1 to TRBJ1-1; no reliable D call. Sequencing used peripheral blood. This clonotype was obtained from a woman in her 30s with COVID-19, enrolled during active disease. The CDR3 region has the DNA TGCAGCGGAGGGCGACGGATGAACACTGAAGCTTTCTTT. Its protein product is CSGGRRMNTEAFF.